This T cell receptor beta chain was found in a study of blood T cell repertoires in COVID-19. Overall study context: Collection of acute and convalescent COVID-19 samples took place in the United States, Italy and Spain. PBMCs, B-cell-depleted T cells, or T cells provided the cDNA or gDNA that made up the material.

V lost 4 bases, J lost 1 base, and 14 bases lay in between. This CDR3 spans 15 amino acids. Germline lookup yields CDR1 SGHRS and CDR2 YFSETQ. Per the study methods: Cell counts per sample came from amplifying reference gene primers. Sequenced by immunoSEQ multiplex PCR; TCRdb stores in-frame clones only, minus some. From that table come the V and J calls and clone size; the DNA was used to work out D and trimming. The sample includes about 80,000 clones, around 80% seen only once; the top ten take 15% to 17%. This clonotype originated in a woman aged 80 or older with acute or convalescent COVID-19. Input material: peripheral blood. This chain uses TRBV5-1 with TRBJ2-5; TRBD1 might be the D (5 bases). The CDR3 protein is CASSAEGALQETQYF. The CDR3 DNA is TGCGCCAGCAGCGCGGAAGGGGCACTCCAAGAGACCCAGTACTTC.